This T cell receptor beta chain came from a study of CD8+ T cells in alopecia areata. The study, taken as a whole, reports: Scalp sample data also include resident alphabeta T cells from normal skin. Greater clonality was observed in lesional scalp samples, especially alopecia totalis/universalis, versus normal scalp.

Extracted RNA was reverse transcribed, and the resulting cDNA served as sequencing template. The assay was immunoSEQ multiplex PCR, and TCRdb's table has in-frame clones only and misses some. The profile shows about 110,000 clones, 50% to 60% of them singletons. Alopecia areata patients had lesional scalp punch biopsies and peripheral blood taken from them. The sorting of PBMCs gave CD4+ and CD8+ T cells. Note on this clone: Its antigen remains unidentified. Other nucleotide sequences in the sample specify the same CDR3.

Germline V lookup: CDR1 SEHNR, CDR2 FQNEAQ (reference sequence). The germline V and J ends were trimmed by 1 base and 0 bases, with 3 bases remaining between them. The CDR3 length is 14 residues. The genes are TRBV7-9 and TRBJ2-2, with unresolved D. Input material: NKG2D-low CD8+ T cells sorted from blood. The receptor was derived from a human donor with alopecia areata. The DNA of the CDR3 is TGTGCCAGCAGCTTAGTTGCGAACACCGGGGAGCTGTTTTTT. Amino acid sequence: CASSLVANTGELFF.